This is a list of T cell receptor beta chains from one sample in a study of cytomegalovirus exposure and HLA in healthy donors. Measured with immunoSEQ multiplex PCR; TCRdb has only the in-frame clones, and not every one. Of about 160,000 clones listed, 65% to 85% were seen once; the top ten hold more than 1%. Sequences were obtained from PBMCs. These receptors all come from a boy between 2 and 10 years old in good health and CMV-seronegative. The CDR3 runs from the conserved cysteine through the conserved F or W. The D gene is left open where the match is weak. The size of a clone is reported for some rows only, either as once, few or many, or as a class for expanded clones.

size: .; D: .; J: TRBJ1-5; V: TRBV7-8; DNA: TGTGCCAGCAGCGATAGGGGAGGTCAGCCCCAGCATTTT; CDR3: CASSDRGGQPQHF
size: once; D: .; J: TRBJ1-1; V: TRBV19; DNA: TGTGCCAGTAGTAGAATTGGGGGAGGAGTGACTGAAGCTTTCTTT; CDR3: CASSRIGGGVTEAFF
size: once; D: .; J: TRBJ1-1; V: TRBV9; DNA: TGTGCCAGCAGCGCCGCCTCAGGGTACACTGAAGCTTTCTTT; CDR3: CASSAASGYTEAFF
size: .; D: TRBD2; J: TRBJ2-1; V: TRBV4-3; DNA: TGCGCCAGCAGCCAAGAATACGGGGGGGCCTCAGATGAGCAGTTCTTC; CDR3: CASSQEYGGASDEQFF
size: .; D: .; J: TRBJ2-1; V: TRBV11-2; DNA: TGTGCCAGCAGCCCTCCGGGACTGAGCTCCTACAATGAGCAGTTCTTC; CDR3: CASSPPGLSSYNEQFF
size: .; D: TRBD1; J: TRBJ1-1; V: TRBV28; DNA: TGTGCCAGCAGTTTCGACAGGGGAAGGGGGAGCACTGAAGCTTTCTTT; CDR3: CASSFDRGRGSTEAFF
size: .; D: TRBD1; J: TRBJ1-5; V: TRBV5-6; DNA: TGTGCCAGCAGCTCAAGAGGGACAGGGGTAGCTCAGCCCCAGCATTTT; CDR3: CASSSRGTGVAQPQHF
size: .; D: TRBD1; J: TRBJ2-2; V: TRBV12-5; DNA: TGTGCTAGTGGTCTACAGGGGTCCGGGGAGCTGTTTTTT; CDR3: CASGLQGSGELFF
size: .; D: TRBD2; J: TRBJ2-1; V: TRBV9; DNA: TGTGCCAGCAGCGTAGATTGGACTAGCGGGGGGACCTCCTACAATGAGCAGTTCTTC; CDR3: CASSVDWTSGGTSYNEQFF
size: .; D: .; J: TRBJ1-1; V: TRBV29-1; DNA: TGCAGCGTTACTGGACTGCGCATGAACACTGAAGCTTTCTTT; CDR3: CSVTGLRMNTEAFF
size: .; D: .; J: TRBJ2-5; V: TRBV19; DNA: TGTGCCAGTAGTGCGGACACGCTTATGGTGGAGACCCAGTACTTC; CDR3: CASSADTLMVETQYF
size: .; D: TRBD2; J: TRBJ2-3; V: TRBV29-1; DNA: TGCAGCGCCGGAGGGTTGGGACTACTATCATTT; CDR3: CSAGGLGLLSF
size: .; D: .; J: TRBJ2-3; V: TRBV7-7; DNA: TGTGCTAGCAGCTCCGGTCCCGGCGGAGATACGCAGTATTTT; CDR3: CASSSGPGGDTQYF
size: .; D: .; J: TRBJ2-7; V: TRBV6-1; DNA: TGTGCCAGCATGACTAGATCAAACTCCTACGAGCAGTACTTC; CDR3: CASMTRSNSYEQYF
size: .; D: .; J: TRBJ2-7; V: TRBV2; DNA: TGTGCCAGCAGTGAAGCTAGTGGCGGGGCCGAGCAGTACTTC; CDR3: CASSEASGGAEQYF
size: .; D: .; J: TRBJ2-7; V: TRBV28; DNA: TGTGCCAGCAGTTTAAAGGGGATTCTCTACGAGCAGTACTTC; CDR3: CASSLKGILYEQYF
size: .; D: .; J: TRBJ2-5; V: TRBV7-7; DNA: TGTGCTAGCAGCTCGACGGACTCCCAAGAGACCCAGTACTTC; CDR3: CASSSTDSQETQYF
size: .; D: TRBD2; J: TRBJ2-7; V: TRBV9; DNA: TGTGCCAGCAGCGAAAGCGGGAGCGGGTACGAGCAGTACTTC; CDR3: CASSESGSGYEQYF
size: .; D: TRBD1; J: TRBJ1-1; V: TRBV27; DNA: TGTGCCAGCAGTACTACATGGAAAGACAGGGGGTACACTGAAGCTTTCTTT; CDR3: CASSTTWKDRGYTEAFF
size: .; D: .; J: TRBJ2-5; V: TRBV7-2; DNA: TGTGCCAGCAGCTTCGAGGGGAGGCAAGAGACCCAGTACTTC; CDR3: CASSFEGRQETQYF
size: .; D: .; J: TRBJ2-1; V: TRBV6-5; DNA: TGTGCCAGCAGTTGGGGGGACCGAAGCCTCAATGAGCAGTTCTTC; CDR3: CASSWGDRSLNEQFF
size: .; D: TRBD1; J: TRBJ2-7; V: TRBV7-9; DNA: TGTGCCAGCAGCTACCGACCGGGACAGGGGGAATCCTACGAGCAGTACTTC; CDR3: CASSYRPGQGESYEQYF
size: .; D: TRBD2; J: TRBJ2-3; V: TRBV9; DNA: TGTGCCAGCACTCGGGGGGGGGAGCCCCCAGATACGCAGTATTTT; CDR3: CASTRGGEPPDTQYF
size: .; D: .; J: TRBJ1-1; V: TRBV5-1; DNA: TGCGCCAGCAGCTTGGAGGGCAGGGGAGGGGCTGAAGCTTTCTTT; CDR3: CASSLEGRGGAEAFF
size: .; D: TRBD1; J: TRBJ1-1; V: TRBV4-3; DNA: TGCGCCAGCAGCCAACAAACAGGGGACACTGAAGCTTTCTTT; CDR3: CASSQQTGDTEAFF
size: .; D: .; J: TRBJ1-1; V: TRBV6-5; DNA: TGTGCCAGTTTGAGGAACACTGAAGCTTTCTTT; CDR3: CASLRNTEAFF
size: .; D: .; J: TRBJ2-7; V: TRBV19; DNA: TGTGCCAGTAGTCCCCTTACAGGGTACGAGCAGTACTTC; CDR3: CASSPLTGYEQYF
size: .; D: .; J: TRBJ1-2; V: TRBV7-9; DNA: TGTGCCAGCAGCTTAGGTGGCAGGGAAGCTTATGGCTACACCTTC; CDR3: CASSLGGREAYGYTF
size: .; D: TRBD1; J: TRBJ1-2; V: TRBV7-9; DNA: TGTGCCAGCAGCCAACAGGGGACAGGCTTACTACTATATGGCTACACCTTC; CDR3: CASSQQGTGLLLYGYTF
size: .; D: TRBD2; J: TRBJ2-1; V: TRBV5-1; DNA: TGCGCCAGCAGCAGAGGGACTAGCGGTTACAATGAGCAGTTCTTC; CDR3: CASSRGTSGYNEQFF
size: .; D: TRBD1; J: TRBJ2-6; V: TRBV28; DNA: TGTGCCAGCAGTCCGAGACAGGGTGGGGCCAACGTCCTGACTTTC; CDR3: CASSPRQGGANVLTF
size: .; D: .; J: TRBJ2-2; V: TRBV6-6; DNA: TGTGCCAGCTGCAGTTTCCCCGCCCTCACCGGGGAGCTGTTTTTT; CDR3: CASCSFPALTGELFF
size: .; D: TRBD2; J: TRBJ2-3; V: TRBV5-1; DNA: TGCGCCAGCAGCAGTACTAGCGGGGGAAGCACAGATACGCAGTATTTT; CDR3: CASSSTSGGSTDTQYF
size: .; D: .; J: TRBJ2-1; V: TRBV6-5; DNA: TGTGCCAGCAGTTACGTCCGGCAGGCCGGGAGTGAGCAGTTCTTC; CDR3: CASSYVRQAGSEQFF
size: .; D: .; J: TRBJ1-1; V: TRBV14; DNA: TGTGCCAGCAGCCTCCTCGGGGGGATGAACACTGAAGCTTTCTTT; CDR3: CASSLLGGMNTEAFF
size: .; D: .; J: TRBJ1-3; V: TRBV18; DNA: TGTGCCAGCTCTCACAATGCGGGGGGAAACACCATATATTTT; CDR3: CASSHNAGGNTIYF
size: once; D: .; J: TRBJ1-3; V: TRBV4-3; DNA: TGCGCCAGCAGCCAAGAAACGAGTTCTGGAAACACCATATATTTT; CDR3: CASSQETSSGNTIYF
size: .; D: TRBD1; J: TRBJ1-5; V: TRBV27; DNA: TGTGCCAGCAGTCCGGACAGGGGGAGCAATCAGCCCCAGCATTTT; CDR3: CASSPDRGSNQPQHF
size: .; D: .; J: TRBJ2-5; V: TRBV4-2; DNA: TGTGCCAGCAGCTTTAGCGACCAAGAGACCCAGTACTTC; CDR3: CASSFSDQETQYF
size: .; D: .; J: TRBJ1-2; V: TRBV11-2; DNA: TGTGCCAGCAGCTTTTTAAGCACAGGCCATGGCTACACCTTC; CDR3: CASSFLSTGHGYTF
size: few; D: .; J: TRBJ1-3; V: TRBV11-2; DNA: TGTGCCAGCTGCGGGAGGGATACTGGAAACACCATATATTTT; CDR3: CASCGRDTGNTIYF
size: once; D: TRBD1; J: TRBJ1-1; V: TRBV4-3; DNA: TGCGCCAGCAGCCAGCGGTCCGGGACAGGGGGGTCTGAAGCTTTCTTT; CDR3: CASSQRSGTGGSEAFF
size: few; D: .; J: TRBJ2-2; V: TRBV4-3; DNA: TGCGCCAGCAGCCAAGAGGCAGCGAACACCGGGGAGCTGTTTTTT; CDR3: CASSQEAANTGELFF
size: .; D: TRBD2; J: TRBJ2-5; V: TRBV9; DNA: TGTGCCAGCAGCGTAAGCGGGGGGGAGATGGAGACCCAGTACTTC; CDR3: CASSVSGGEMETQYF
size: .; D: TRBD1; J: TRBJ1-4; V: TRBV5-8; DNA: TGTGCCAGCAGCTTACGACAGGGGAATGAAAAACTGTTTTTT; CDR3: CASSLRQGNEKLFF
size: .; D: TRBD1; J: TRBJ1-3; V: TRBV6-6; DNA: TGTGCCAGCAGCTCCGGGACAGCTGGAAACACCATATATTTT; CDR3: CASSSGTAGNTIYF
size: .; D: .; J: TRBJ1-1; V: TRBV29-1; DNA: TGCAGCGTACACAGGCTAACGAACACTGAAGCTTTCTTT; CDR3: CSVHRLTNTEAFF
size: .; D: .; J: TRBJ2-5; V: TRBV11-2; DNA: TGTGCCAGCAGCTTTCCCGCGCGGGGAAACCAAGAGACCCAGTACTTC; CDR3: CASSFPARGNQETQYF
size: .; D: TRBD1; J: TRBJ1-1; V: TRBV6-5; DNA: TGTGCCAGCAGTCAGGACAGGGGGCTGGGTGAAGCTTTCTTT; CDR3: CASSQDRGLGEAFF
size: .; D: TRBD2; J: TRBJ2-7; V: TRBV11-1; DNA: TGTGCCAGCAGTATAGCGGGAGGGCCCTACGAGCAGTACTTC; CDR3: CASSIAGGPYEQYF
size: .; D: TRBD2; J: TRBJ2-1; V: TRBV25-1; DNA: TGTGCCAGCAGTGAAAGCGGGGGCGCTTTCCGAGAGCAGTTCTTC; CDR3: CASSESGGAFREQFF
size: .; D: .; J: TRBJ2-1; V: TRBV27; DNA: TGTGCCAGCAGTTTATCCCCCGGGTACAATGAGCAGTTCTTC; CDR3: CASSLSPGYNEQFF
size: few; D: .; J: TRBJ2-1; V: TRBV6-1; DNA: TGTGCCAGCAGTGGAGGAGGGAGCGGGTACAATGAGCAGTTCTTC; CDR3: CASSGGGSGYNEQFF
size: .; D: .; J: TRBJ2-4; V: TRBV7-2; DNA: TGTGCCAGCAGCCCCCCTGGGTGGGAGGACAAAAACATTCAGTACTTC; CDR3: CASSPPGWEDKNIQYF
size: .; D: .; J: TRBJ2-1; V: TRBV5-5; DNA: TGTGCCAGCAGCTTGGTTAGCCCTCACAATGAGCAGTTCTTC; CDR3: CASSLVSPHNEQFF
size: .; D: TRBD1; J: TRBJ1-4; V: TRBV10-2; DNA: TGCGCCAGCAGTGCCCTGACAGGGTTGGGAGAAAAACTGTTTTTT; CDR3: CASSALTGLGEKLFF
size: .; D: .; J: TRBJ1-1; V: TRBV7-9; DNA: TGTGCCAGCACCACTGGGACATTGAACACTGAAGCTTTCTTT; CDR3: CASTTGTLNTEAFF
size: .; D: .; J: TRBJ1-3; V: TRBV9; DNA: TGTGCCAGCAGCGCGGGGAGGGTATCTGGAAACACCATATATTTT; CDR3: CASSAGRVSGNTIYF
size: .; D: .; J: TRBJ1-5; V: TRBV19; DNA: TGTGCCAGTAAGGAAGACAGATCTAATCAGCCCCAGCATTTT; CDR3: CASKEDRSNQPQHF
size: few; D: TRBD2; J: TRBJ2-3; V: TRBV11-3; DNA: TGTGCCAGCAGCAGGACTAGGACAGATACGCAGTATTTT; CDR3: CASSRTRTDTQYF